One and the same sample provided the 8 T cell receptor beta chains below, sequenced in a study of T cell responses to AZD1222 COVID-19 vaccine. Data came from immunoSEQ multiplex PCR; TCRdb stores just in-frame clones and leaves some out. There are more than 150,000 clones in the sample; 80% to 95% occur only once, and 4% to 5.5% lies in the top ten. This specimen was peripheral blood, taken on day 0 of AZD1222 vaccination. The receptors derive from an adult in good health.

The rearrangement links TRBV11-2 to TRBJ2-7; D remains ambiguous. V was pared by 2 bases and J by 3 bases, with 11 bases between. The length of the CDR3 is 14 residues. Per the germline V gene, CDR1 is SGHAT and CDR2 is FQNNGV. The DNA of the CDR3 is TGTGCCAGCAGCTTATCCGGCACCCACTACGAGCAGTACTTC. It encodes CASSLSGTHYEQYF.

The V call is TRBV5-1, the J call TRBJ2-3; D may correspond to TRBD1 or TRBD2 (5 bases each). The CDR3 length is 14 residues. V was trimmed by 3 bases and J by 3 bases, leaving 11 bases between them. Germline lookup yields CDR1 SGHRS and CDR2 YFSETQ. The CDR3 loop is CASSWFGATDTQYF. The CDR3 DNA reads TGCGCCAGCAGCTGGTTCGGGGCTACAGATACGCAGTATTTT.

The chain carries TRBV6-5 and TRBJ2-5; the match to TRBD1 covers 10 bases. Trimming removed 11 bases from V and 4 bases from J; junction bases left unmatched: 7. Germline V CDR1 and CDR2: MNHEY, SVGAGI. The CDR3 loop spans 13 amino acids. The CDR3 region is CASTGGAVETQYF. The CDR3 DNA is TGTGCCTCGACAGGGGGCGCGGTAGAGACCCAGTACTTC.

V is TRBV6-5 and J is TRBJ1-6; possible D gene TRBD1, 5 bases. CDR3 size: 14 residues. Germline V gene sequence: CDR1 MNHEY, CDR2 SVGAGI. In nucleotides, the CDR3 is TGTGCTTGTAAGACAGCCCTCTATAATTCACCCCTCCACTTT. Its protein is CACKTALYNSPLHF.

The chain couples TRBV7-3 to TRBJ2-7; D ambiguous. Trimming left V 2 bases short and J 7 bases short, with 6 bases between. The germline CDR1 and CDR2 sequences are SGHTA and FQGTGA. This CDR3 spans 11 amino acids. The CDR3 sequence: CASSLGVEQYF. CDR3 nucleotide sequence: TGTGCCAGCAGCTTAGGGGTGGAGCAGTACTTC.

V and J are TRBV10-1 and TRBJ2-7; D is possibly TRBD1 (5 bases). Germline loops: CDR1 WNHNN, CDR2 SYGVQD (reference sequence). V was shortened by 5 bases and J by 1 base, with 18 bases between the two germline ends. The CDR3 has 16 amino acids. This CDR3 reads CASSPKAGHESYEQYF. The CDR3 DNA reads TGCGCCAGCAGTCCTAAGGCCGGACATGAGTCCTACGAGCAGTACTTC.

The V and J genes are TRBV28 and TRBJ2-2, with TRBD1 matching over 9 bases. Germline CDR1 and CDR2: MDHEN and SYDVKM. Trimming removed 4 bases from V and 4 bases from J; junction bases left unmatched: 4. The CDR3 covers 15 residues. CDR3 sequence (DNA): TGTGCCAGCAGTTCACAGGGGGCCGGCACCGGGGAGCTGTTTTTT. It yields the protein CASSSQGAGTGELFF.

This chain links TRBV5-1 with TRBJ2-1; D ambiguous. This CDR3 spans 14 amino acids. V lost 0 bases and J 0 bases, leaving 4 bases between the germline ends. Germline V gene data show CDR1 as SGHRS and CDR2 as YFSETQ. The CDR3 DNA sequence: TGCGCCAGCAGCTTGGACAGCTCCTACAATGAGCAGTTCTTC. It yields the protein CASSLDSSYNEQFF.